The rows below give T cell receptor beta chains drawn from one sample of a study of breast tumors, draining lymph nodes, adjacent tissues. MiXCR, run by TCRdb on the multiplex PCR reads, gives a single entry per CDR3 protein. The table includes under 300,000 distinct CDR3 sequences, 34% detected once. Specimen: axillary lymph node tissue. The source is a female donor with breast cancer. Some clones in this sample may be carry-over from other donors' samples. Each CDR3 is given with its conserved first and last residue. A D gene is named only where the DNA matches it firmly. For some rows the clone size is stated as once, few or many, or as a class when expanded; others skip it.

v_call	d_call	j_call	cdr3_length	clone_size	cdr3_aa	cdr3_nt
TRBV28	NA	TRBJ2-1	13	NA	CASAYEIRNEQFF	TGTGCCAGCGCTTACGAGATCCGGAATGAGCAGTTCTTC
TRBV7-6	NA	TRBJ2-5	12	medium-sized	CASSLGVETQYF	TGTGCCAGCAGCTTAGGAGTAGAGACCCAGTACTTC
TRBV19	NA	TRBJ1-5	15	many	CASSPGKASNQPQHF	TGTGCCAGTAGTCCGGGAAAAGCCAGCAATCAGCCCCAGCATTTT
TRBV20-1	NA	TRBJ2-5	13	NA	CSARGGVQETQYF	TGCAGTGCCCGTGGCGGGGTTCAAGAGACCCAGTACTTC
TRBV20-1	TRBD1	TRBJ2-1	13	many	CSATDRVRNEQFF	TGCAGTGCCACGGACAGGGTTCGGAATGAGCAGTTCTTC
TRBV10-1	TRBD2	TRBJ2-1	14	NA	CASSDGGAYNEQFF	TGCGCCAGCAGTGACGGGGGGGCCTACAATGAGCAGTTCTTC
TRBV9	TRBD2	TRBJ2-1	16	NA	CVSSVDAGRAYNQQFF	TGTGTCAGCAGCGTAGACGCCGGGAGGGCCTACAATCAGCAGTTCTTC
TRBV3-1	TRBD1	TRBJ2-3	15	NA	CASSHPGQRTDTQYF	TGTGCCAGCAGCCACCCGGGACAGCGCACAGATACGCAGTATTTT
TRBV14	TRBD1	TRBJ1-2	15	many	CASSHLGTANYGYTF	TGTGCCAGCAGCCACCTCGGGACAGCTAACTATGGCTACACCTTC
TRBV5-1	TRBD2	TRBJ2-3	17	NA	CASSSQRLADNTDMQYF	TGCGCCAGCAGCTCCCAAAGACTAGCGGATAACACAGATATGCAGTATTTT
TRBV7-6	TRBD2	TRBJ2-2	19	few	CASSQLHLAGAPNPGELFF	TGTGCCAGCAGTCAACTTCATCTAGCGGGGGCCCCAAACCCCGGGGAGCTGTTTTTT
TRBV20-1	TRBD2	TRBJ2-5	14	many	CSARIREVLGTQYF	TGCAGTGCTAGAATCCGGGAGGTCCTTGGGACCCAGTACTTC
TRBV5-1	TRBD2	TRBJ2-1	15	many	CASSLGLAGGYEQFF	TGCGCCAGCAGCTTGGGACTGGCGGGGGGGTATGAGCAGTTCTTC
TRBV28	TRBD2	TRBJ2-1	15	NA	CASSVTSGPYNEQLF	TGTGCCAGCAGTGTGACTAGCGGGCCCTACAATGAGCAGCTCTTC
TRBV2	NA	TRBJ1-2	13	many	CASSAGVNYGYTF	TGTGCCAGCAGTGCCGGGGTAAACTATGGCTACACCTTC
TRBV10-2	TRBD2	TRBJ2-7	18	NA	CASSDSGTSGRARGEQYF	TGCGCCAGCAGTGACTCCGGGACTAGCGGGAGGGCTCGGGGAGAGCAGTACTTC
TRBV5-5	NA	TRBJ2-1	16	NA	CASSSPGTGIYNEQFF	TGTGCCAGCAGCTCTCCCGGAACAGGAATCTACAATGAGCAGTTCTTC
TRBV12-3/TRBV12-4	TRBD2	TRBJ2-5	15	many	CASSLGRGGRETQYF	TGTGCCAGCAGTTTAGGGCGGGGGGGCCGAGAGACCCAGTACTTC
TRBV5-5	NA	TRBJ2-3	12	many	CASSFSPDTQYF	TGTGCCAGCAGCTTTAGTCCGGATACGCAGTATTTT
TRBV12-3/TRBV12-4	TRBD1	TRBJ2-2	15	many	CASRGTGERTGELFF	TGTGCCAGCAGGGGGACAGGGGAACGGACCGGGGAGCTGTTTTTT
TRBV9	NA	TRBJ1-2	12	NA	CASSFQGLGYTF	TGTGCCAGCAGTTTTCAGGGGCTTGGCTACACCTTC
TRBV4-1	NA	TRBJ1-1	15	few	CASSQDRGGRTEAFF	TGCGCCAGCAGCCAAGATAGGGGGGGCCGCACTGAAGCTTTCTTT
TRBV7-2	NA	TRBJ2-7	13	many	CASSLGQVYEQYF	TGTGCCAGCAGCTTAGGCCAGGTGTACGAGCAGTACTTC
TRBV11-3	TRBD1	TRBJ2-5	15	few	CASSLEGQGGETQYF	TGTGCCAGCAGCTTAGAGGGACAGGGGGGAGAGACCCAGTACTTC
TRBV27	TRBD2	TRBJ2-1	16	NA	CASSLSRLAAYNEQFF	TGTGCCAGCAGTTTATCCCGACTAGCGGCCTACAATGAGCAGTTCTTC
TRBV12-3/TRBV12-4	NA	TRBJ2-3	13	many	CASSLGGAPEQYF	TGTGCCAGCAGTTTAGGAGGGGCCCCGGAGCAGTATTTT
TRBV12-5	NA	TRBJ2-7	16	few	CATGRGAPTGLNEQYF	TGTGCTACAGGCAGGGGGGCCCCTACGGGGCTGAACGAGCAGTACTTC
TRBV19	NA	TRBJ1-2	16	many	CASSIRVAGVNYGYTF	TGTGCCAGTAGTATTCGGGTAGCTGGGGTTAACTATGGCTACACCTTC
TRBV28	NA	TRBJ2-5	14	NA	CASSFFGGDETQYF	TGTGCCAGCAGTTTTTTCGGAGGGGATGAGACCCAGTACTTC
TRBV20-1	TRBD1	TRBJ2-1	14	few	CSARTGSSYNEQFF	TGCAGTGCACGGACAGGAAGCTCCTACAATGAGCAGTTCTTC
TRBV11-3	NA	TRBJ1-5	13	few	CASSLDQDQPQHF	TGTGCCAGCAGCTTAGATCAGGATCAGCCCCAGCATTTT
TRBV20-1	TRBD2	TRBJ2-1	15	many	CSAEKREGIYNEQFF	TGCAGTGCAGAGAAGCGGGAGGGAATCTACAATGAGCAGTTCTTC
TRBV25-1	NA	TRBJ1-2	13	many	CASSGYRMGGYTF	TGTGCCAGCAGTGGATACAGGATGGGGGGCTACACCTTC
TRBV20-1	TRBD2	TRBJ2-1	15	NA	CSARGGSGRRNEQFF	TGCAGTGCTAGAGGTGGTAGCGGGAGGCGGAATGAGCAGTTCTTC
TRBV6-6	TRBD1	TRBJ2-2	15	many	CASSGTGVNTGELFF	TGTGCCAGCAGTGGAACAGGGGTGAACACCGGGGAGCTGTTTTTT
TRBV2	NA	TRBJ1-2	12	many	CASRGSNYGYTF	TGTGCCAGCAGGGGGAGTAACTATGGCTACACCTTC
TRBV11-2	NA	TRBJ2-3	15	many	CASSLGPHAEDTQYF	TGTGCCAGCAGCTTGGGGCCTCATGCTGAAGATACGCAGTATTTT
TRBV5-1	NA	TRBJ1-2	12	many	CASSLMGDGYTF	TGCGCCAGCAGCTTGATGGGGGATGGCTACACCTTC
TRBV6-5	NA	TRBJ1-2	14	many	CASSSLTGGYGYTF	TGTGCCAGCAGTTCCCTAACTGGAGGATATGGCTACACCTTC
TRBV19	TRBD1	TRBJ2-7	16	NA	CASSGPGTGSVYKQYF	TGTGCCAGTAGTGGTCCCGGGACAGGGTCGGTCTACAAGCAGTACTTC
TRBV20-1	NA	TRBJ1-1	13	NA	CSARQNPNTEAFF	TGCAGTGCTAGGCAGAATCCGAACACTGAAGCTTTCTTT
TRBV12-3/TRBV12-4	TRBD1	TRBJ1-2	15	few	CASSLSGQGGYGYTF	TGTGCCAGCAGTTTGTCGGGACAGGGAGGCTATGGCTACACCTTC
TRBV11-2	NA	TRBJ2-7	13	many	CASSQGPSYEQYF	TGTGCCAGCAGCCAGGGACCCTCCTACGAGCAGTACTTC
TRBV24-1	TRBD1	TRBJ1-5	14	once	CATSDLSGGQPQHF	TGTGCCACCAGTGATTTGTCAGGGGGGCAGCCCCAGCATTTT
TRBV7-6	NA	TRBJ2-3	16	many	CASSLASAGFTDTQYF	TGTGCCAGCAGCTTAGCTTCGGCAGGTTTCACAGATACGCAGTATTTT
TRBV6-4	NA	TRBJ1-4	13	many	CASSYREGEKLFF	TGTGCCAGCAGTTATCGAGAGGGTGAAAAACTGTTTTTT
TRBV5-1	TRBD1	TRBJ1-2	14	medium-sized	CASKTGQTNYGYTF	TGCGCCAGCAAAACGGGACAGACTAACTATGGCTACACCTTC
TRBV28	NA	TRBJ1-4	15	NA	CASSFTGRPNEKLFF	TGTGCCAGCAGTTTTACAGGGCGACCTAATGAAAAACTGTTTTTT
TRBV11-2	NA	TRBJ1-3	11	many	CASSLDKAIYF	TGTGCCAGCAGCTTAGATAAAGCCATATATTTT
TRBV10-2	NA	TRBJ1-6	15	many	CASSVQGSYNSPLHF	TGCGCCAGCAGCGTACAGGGCTCCTATAATTCACCCCTCCACTTT